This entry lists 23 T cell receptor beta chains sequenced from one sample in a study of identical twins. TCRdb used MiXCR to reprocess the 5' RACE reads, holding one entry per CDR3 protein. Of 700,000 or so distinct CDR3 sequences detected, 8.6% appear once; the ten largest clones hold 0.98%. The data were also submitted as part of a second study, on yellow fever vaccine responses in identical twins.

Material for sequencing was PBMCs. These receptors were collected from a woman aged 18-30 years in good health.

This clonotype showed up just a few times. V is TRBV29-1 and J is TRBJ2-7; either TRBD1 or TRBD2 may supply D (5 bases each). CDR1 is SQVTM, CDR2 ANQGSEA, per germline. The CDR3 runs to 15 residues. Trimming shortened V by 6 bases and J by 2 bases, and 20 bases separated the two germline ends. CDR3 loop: CSVSLAGRGTYEQYF. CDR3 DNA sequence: TGCAGCGTATCTCTCGCAGGGAGAGGCACCTACGAGCAGTACTTC.

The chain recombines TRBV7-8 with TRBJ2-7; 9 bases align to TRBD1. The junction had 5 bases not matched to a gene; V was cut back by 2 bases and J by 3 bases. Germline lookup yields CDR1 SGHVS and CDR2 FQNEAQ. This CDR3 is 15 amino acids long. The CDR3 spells CASSLSTGGVYEQYF. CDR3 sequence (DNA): TGTGCCAGCAGCTTATCGACAGGGGGTGTCTACGAGCAGTACTTC.

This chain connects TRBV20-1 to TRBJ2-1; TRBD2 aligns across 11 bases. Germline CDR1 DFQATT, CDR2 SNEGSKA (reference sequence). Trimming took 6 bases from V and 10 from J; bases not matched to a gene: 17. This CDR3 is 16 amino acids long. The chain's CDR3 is CSATYPPLAGGYEQFF. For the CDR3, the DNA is TGCAGTGCCACTTATCCCCCATTAGCGGGAGGGTACGAGCAGTTCTTC.

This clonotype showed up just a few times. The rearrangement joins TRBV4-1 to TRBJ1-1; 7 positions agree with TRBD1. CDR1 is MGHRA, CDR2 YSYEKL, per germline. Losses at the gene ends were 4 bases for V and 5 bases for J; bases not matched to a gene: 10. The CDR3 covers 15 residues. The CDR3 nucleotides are TGCGCCAGCAGCCGCGGGGACAGTTTGGGGACTGAAGCTTTCTTT. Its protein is CASSRGDSLGTEAFF.

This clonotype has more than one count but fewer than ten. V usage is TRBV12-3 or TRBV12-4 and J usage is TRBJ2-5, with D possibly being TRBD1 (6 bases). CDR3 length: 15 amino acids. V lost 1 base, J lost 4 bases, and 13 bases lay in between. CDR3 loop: CASSLVSPQGETQYF. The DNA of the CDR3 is TGTGCCAGCAGTTTAGTCAGTCCACAGGGAGAGACCCAGTACTTC.

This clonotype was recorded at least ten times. The CDR3 region has the DNA TGTGCCAGCAGGACCCGGGACGGCAACACTGAAGCTTTCTTT. This encodes CASRTRDGNTEAFF. The V and J genes are TRBV12-3 or TRBV12-4 and TRBJ1-1; TRBD1 is a possible D gene (5 bases). This CDR3 contains 14 residues. The V end lost 6 bases, the J end lost 2 bases, and 13 bases lay between the germline ends.

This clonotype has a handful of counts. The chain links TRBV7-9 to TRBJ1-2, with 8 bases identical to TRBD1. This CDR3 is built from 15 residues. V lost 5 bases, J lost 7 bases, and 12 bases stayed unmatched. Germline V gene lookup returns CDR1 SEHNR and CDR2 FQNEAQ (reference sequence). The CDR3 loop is CASSPTVQGARGYTF. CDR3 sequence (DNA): TGTGCCAGCAGCCCAACGGTCCAGGGGGCGCGTGGCTACACCTTC.

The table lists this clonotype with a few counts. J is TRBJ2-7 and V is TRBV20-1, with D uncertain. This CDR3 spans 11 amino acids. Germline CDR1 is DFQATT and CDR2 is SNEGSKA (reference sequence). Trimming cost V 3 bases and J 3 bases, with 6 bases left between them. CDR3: CSASKDYEQYF. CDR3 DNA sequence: TGCAGTGCTAGTAAGGACTACGAGCAGTACTTC.

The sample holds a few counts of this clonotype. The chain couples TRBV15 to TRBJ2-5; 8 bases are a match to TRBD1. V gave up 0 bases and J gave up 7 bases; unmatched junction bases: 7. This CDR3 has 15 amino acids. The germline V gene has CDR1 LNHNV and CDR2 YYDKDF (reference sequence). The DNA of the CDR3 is TGTGCCACCAGCAGAGATAGGGGACAGGCGGGGACCCAGTACTTC. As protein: CATSRDRGQAGTQYF.

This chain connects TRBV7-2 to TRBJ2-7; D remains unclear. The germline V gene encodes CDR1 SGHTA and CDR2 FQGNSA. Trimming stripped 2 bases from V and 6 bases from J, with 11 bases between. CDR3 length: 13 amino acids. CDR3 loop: CASSLRPSSEQYF. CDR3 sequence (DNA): TGTGCCAGCAGCTTACGACCCTCGTCCGAGCAGTACTTC. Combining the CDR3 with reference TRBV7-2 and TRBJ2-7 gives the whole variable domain GAGVSQSPSNKVTEKGKDVELRCDPISGHTALYWYRQSLGQGLEFLIYFQGNSAPDKSGLPSDRFSAERTGGSVSTLTIQRTQQEDSAVYLCASSLRPSSEQYFGPGTRLTVT.

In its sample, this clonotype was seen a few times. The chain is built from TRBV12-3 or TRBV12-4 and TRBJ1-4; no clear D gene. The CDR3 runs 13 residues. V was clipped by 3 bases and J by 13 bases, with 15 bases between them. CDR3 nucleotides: TGTGCCAGCAGTTTCGCAGAGTCTAACGGACTGTTTTTT. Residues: CASSFAESNGLFF.

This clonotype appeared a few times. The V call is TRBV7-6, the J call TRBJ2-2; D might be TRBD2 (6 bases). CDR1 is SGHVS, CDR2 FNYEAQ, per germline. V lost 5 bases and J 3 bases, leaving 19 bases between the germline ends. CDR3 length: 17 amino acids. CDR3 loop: CASSRLPPRGDTGELFF. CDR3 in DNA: TGTGCCAGCAGCCGACTCCCACCGCGGGGCGACACCGGGGAGCTGTTTTTT.

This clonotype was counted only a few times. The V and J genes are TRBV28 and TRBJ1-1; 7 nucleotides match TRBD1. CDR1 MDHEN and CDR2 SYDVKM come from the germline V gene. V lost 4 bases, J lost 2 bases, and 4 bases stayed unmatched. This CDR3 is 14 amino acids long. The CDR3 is CASSYYRGNTEAFF. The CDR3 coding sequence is TGTGCCAGCAGTTACTACAGGGGCAACACTGAAGCTTTCTTT. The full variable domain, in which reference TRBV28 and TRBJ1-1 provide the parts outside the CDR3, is DVKVTQSSRYLVKRTGEKVFLECVQDMDHENMFWYRQDPGLGLRLIYFSYDVKMKEKGDIPEGYSVSREKKERFSLILESASTNQTSMYLCASSYYRGNTEAFFGQGTRLTVV.

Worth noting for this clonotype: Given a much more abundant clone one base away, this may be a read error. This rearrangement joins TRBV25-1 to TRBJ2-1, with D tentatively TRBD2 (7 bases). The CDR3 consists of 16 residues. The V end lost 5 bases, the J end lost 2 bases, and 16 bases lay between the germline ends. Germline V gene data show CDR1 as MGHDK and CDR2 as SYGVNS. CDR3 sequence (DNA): TGTGCCAGCAGTCAAACATCGGGGGGCCCCTACAATGAGCAGTTCTTC. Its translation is CASSQTSGGPYNEQFF.

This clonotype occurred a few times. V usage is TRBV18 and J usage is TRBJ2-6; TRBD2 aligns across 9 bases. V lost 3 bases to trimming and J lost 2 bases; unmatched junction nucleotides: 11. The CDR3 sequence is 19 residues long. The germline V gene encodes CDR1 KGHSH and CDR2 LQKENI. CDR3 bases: TGTGCCAGCTCACCTATACGGACTAGCGAAGTAGCTGGGGCCAACGTCCTGACTTTC. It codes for CASSPIRTSEVAGANVLTF.

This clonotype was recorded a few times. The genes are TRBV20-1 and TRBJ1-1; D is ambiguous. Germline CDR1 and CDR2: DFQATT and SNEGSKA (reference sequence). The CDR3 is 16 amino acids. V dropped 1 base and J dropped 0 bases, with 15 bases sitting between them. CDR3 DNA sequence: TGCAGTGCTAGAGTTATGAGAGTAGTTTTGAACACTGAAGCTTTCTTT. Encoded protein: CSARVMRVVLNTEAFF.

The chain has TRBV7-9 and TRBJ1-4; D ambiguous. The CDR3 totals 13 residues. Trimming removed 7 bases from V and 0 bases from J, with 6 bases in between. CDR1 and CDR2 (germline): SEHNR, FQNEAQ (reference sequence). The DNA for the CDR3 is TGTGCCAGCACCCGAGCAACTAATGAAAAACTGTTTTTT. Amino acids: CASTRATNEKLFF.

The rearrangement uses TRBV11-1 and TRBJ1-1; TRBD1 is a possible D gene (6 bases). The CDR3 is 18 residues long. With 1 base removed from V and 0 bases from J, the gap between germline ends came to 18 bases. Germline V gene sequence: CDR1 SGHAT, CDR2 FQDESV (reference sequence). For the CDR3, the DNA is TGTGCCAGCAGCTTAGGAGTGATTAGAGACAGGATGAACACTGAAGCTTTCTTT. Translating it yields CASSLGVIRDRMNTEAFF.

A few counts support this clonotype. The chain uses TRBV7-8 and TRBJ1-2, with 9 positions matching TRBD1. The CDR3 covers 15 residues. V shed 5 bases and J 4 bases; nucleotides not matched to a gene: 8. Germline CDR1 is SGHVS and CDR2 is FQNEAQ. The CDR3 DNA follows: TGTGCCAGCAGCCAAGGGACAGGGTATGGCTATGGCTACACCTTC. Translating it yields CASSQGTGYGYGYTF.

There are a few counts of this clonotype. In nucleotides, the CDR3 is TGTGCCAGCAGTTTAAGGGGGGGGGGCAGGGGAGACGAGCAGTACTTC. Its translation is CASSLRGGGRGDEQYF. The chain carries TRBV27 and TRBJ2-7; TRBD2 is a possible D gene (7 bases). Germline CDR1 reads MNHEY; CDR2 reads SMNVEV (reference sequence). CDR3 length equals 16 residues. V gave up 2 bases and J gave up 5 bases, with 19 bases separating them.

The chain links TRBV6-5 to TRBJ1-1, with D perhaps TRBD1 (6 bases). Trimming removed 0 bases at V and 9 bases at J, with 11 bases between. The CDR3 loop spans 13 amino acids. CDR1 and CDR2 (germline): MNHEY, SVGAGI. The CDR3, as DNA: TGTGCCAGCAGTTACTCGGGCAGGGGTCAAGCTTTCTTT. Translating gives CASSYSGRGQAFF.

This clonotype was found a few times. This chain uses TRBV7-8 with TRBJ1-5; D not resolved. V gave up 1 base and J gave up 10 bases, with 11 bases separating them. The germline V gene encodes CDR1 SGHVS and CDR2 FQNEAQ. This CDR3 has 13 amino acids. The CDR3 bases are TGTGCCAGCAGCTTAGATATCCCGTACCCCCAGCATTTT. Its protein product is CASSLDIPYPQHF.

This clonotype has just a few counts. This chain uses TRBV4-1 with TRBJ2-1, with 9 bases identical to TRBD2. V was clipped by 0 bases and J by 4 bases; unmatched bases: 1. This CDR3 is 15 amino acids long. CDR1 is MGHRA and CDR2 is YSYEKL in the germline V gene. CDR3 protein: CASSQEGLAYNEQFF. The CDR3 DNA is TGCGCCAGCAGCCAAGAGGGACTAGCTTACAATGAGCAGTTCTTC.